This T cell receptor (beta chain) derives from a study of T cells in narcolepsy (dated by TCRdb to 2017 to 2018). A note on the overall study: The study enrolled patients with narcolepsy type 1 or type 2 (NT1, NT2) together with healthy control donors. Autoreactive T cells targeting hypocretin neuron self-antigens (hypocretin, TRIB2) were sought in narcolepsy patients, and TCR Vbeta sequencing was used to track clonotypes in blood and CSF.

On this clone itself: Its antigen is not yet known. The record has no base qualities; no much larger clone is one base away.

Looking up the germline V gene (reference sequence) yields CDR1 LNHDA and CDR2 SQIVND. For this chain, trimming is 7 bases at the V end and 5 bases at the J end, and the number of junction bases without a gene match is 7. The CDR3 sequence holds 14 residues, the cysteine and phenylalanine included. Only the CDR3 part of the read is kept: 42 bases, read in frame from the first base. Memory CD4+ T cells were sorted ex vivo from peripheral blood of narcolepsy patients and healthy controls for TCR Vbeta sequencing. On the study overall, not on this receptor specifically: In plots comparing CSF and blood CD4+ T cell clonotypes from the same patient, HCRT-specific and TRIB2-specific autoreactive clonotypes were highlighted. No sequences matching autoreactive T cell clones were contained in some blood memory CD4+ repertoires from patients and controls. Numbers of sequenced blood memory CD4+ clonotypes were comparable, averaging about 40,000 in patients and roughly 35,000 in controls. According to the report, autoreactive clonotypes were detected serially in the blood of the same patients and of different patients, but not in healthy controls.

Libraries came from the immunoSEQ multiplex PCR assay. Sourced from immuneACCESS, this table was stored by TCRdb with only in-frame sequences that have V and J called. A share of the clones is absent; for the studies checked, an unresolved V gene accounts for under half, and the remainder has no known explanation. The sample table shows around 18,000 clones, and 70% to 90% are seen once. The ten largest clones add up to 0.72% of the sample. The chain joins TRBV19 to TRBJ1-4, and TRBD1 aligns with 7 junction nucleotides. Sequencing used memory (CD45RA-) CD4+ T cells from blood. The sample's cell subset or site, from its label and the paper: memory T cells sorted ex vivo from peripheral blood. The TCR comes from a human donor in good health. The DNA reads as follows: TGTGCCAGTAAGGCGGGACAGTCGAATGAAAAACTGTTTTTT. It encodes CASKAGQSNEKLFF.